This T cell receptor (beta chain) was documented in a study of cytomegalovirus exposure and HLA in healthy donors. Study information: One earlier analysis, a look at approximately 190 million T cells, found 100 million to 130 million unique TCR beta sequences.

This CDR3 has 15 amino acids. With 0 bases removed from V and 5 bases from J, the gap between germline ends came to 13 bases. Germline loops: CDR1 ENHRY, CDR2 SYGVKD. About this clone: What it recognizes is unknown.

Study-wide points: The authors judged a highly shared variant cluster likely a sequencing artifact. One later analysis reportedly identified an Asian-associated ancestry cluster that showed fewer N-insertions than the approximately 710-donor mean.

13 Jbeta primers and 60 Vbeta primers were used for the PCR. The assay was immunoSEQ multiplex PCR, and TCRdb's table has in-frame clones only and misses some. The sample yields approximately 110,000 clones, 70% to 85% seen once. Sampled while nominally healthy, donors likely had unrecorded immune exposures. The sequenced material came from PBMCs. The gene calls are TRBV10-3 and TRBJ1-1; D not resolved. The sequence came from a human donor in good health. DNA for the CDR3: TGTGCCATCAGTGAGTCTCGGGGTCTCGCTACTGAAGCTTTCTTT. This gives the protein CAISESRGLATEAFF.